One and the same sample provided the 23 T cell receptor beta chains below, sequenced in a study of T cells in Graves' hyperthyroidism and ophthalmopathy. Researchers took RNA transcripts and amplified the TCR beta CDR3 regions from them. A set of HTBI primers served as the primers for a first-round RT-PCR of the TCR CDR3. Each CDR3 protein gets one entry after TCRdb re-called the multiplex PCR reads with MiXCR. Among nearly 600,000 distinct CDR3 sequences listed, roughly 14% were seen once. Sequenced sample: blood. The origin of the receptors is a woman aged 30 to 39 with Graves' hyperthyroidism that later progressed to Graves' ophthalmopathy.

This clonotype was counted ten times or more. The chain couples TRBV27 to TRBJ2-1, with a tentative D call TRBD1 (6 bases). This CDR3 has 15 residues. Between the trimmed V and J ends, which lost 6 bases and 6 bases, there was a span of 18 bases. Germline lookup yields CDR1 MNHEY and CDR2 SMNVEV (reference sequence). The CDR3 reads CASSVRDTVGNEQFF. In DNA, the CDR3 is TGTGCCAGCAGCGTCCGGGACACAGTGGGCAATGAGCAGTTCTTC.

The V call is TRBV25-1, the J call TRBJ1-1; no firm D call. V lost 7 bases, J lost 9 bases, and 18 bases lay in between. The CDR3 extends over 13 amino acids. The germline V gene has CDR1 MGHDK and CDR2 SYGVNS. CDR3 DNA sequence: TGTGCCAGCACTGCTACTGCCAAGGGTAAAGCTTTCTTT. This translates into CASTATAKGKAFF.

A few counts support this clonotype. The chain links TRBV28 to TRBJ1-2; weak D call: TRBD1 (5 bases). The V end was cut by 3 bases, the J end by 8 bases, with 19 bases between. Looked up from germline, CDR1 is MDHEN and CDR2 is SYDVKM. The CDR3 has 15 amino acids. Here the CDR3 DNA reads TGTGCCAGCAGTTTCAGGGATACAAGGGTCGACGGCTACACCTTC. Translation gives CASSFRDTRVDGYTF.

The table lists this clonotype with many counts. The DNA of the CDR3 is TGTGCCAGCGCCGACGGGACTTCGGGTGGGGCCAACGTCCTGACTTTC. The encoded protein is CASADGTSGGANVLTF. The V and J genes are TRBV2 and TRBJ2-6, with a tentative D call TRBD2 (6 bases). The CDR3 runs to 16 residues. The V end was cut by 8 bases, the J end by 3 bases, with 17 bases between. In germline, CDR1 is SNHLY, CDR2 FYNNEI.

This clonotype was detected ten times or more. The chain employs TRBV27 and TRBJ2-3, with D perhaps being TRBD1 or TRBD2 (5 bases each). The ends were cut back, 7 bases at V and 8 bases at J, with 10 bases in the middle. Germline lookup yields CDR1 MNHEY and CDR2 SMNVEV (reference sequence). This CDR3 comprises 11 residues. CDR3 region: CASTKRGTQYF. The DNA of the CDR3 is TGTGCCAGCACCAAGAGGGGTACGCAGTATTTT.

This clonotype came up a few times. The chain uses TRBV4-1 and TRBJ1-2, with D uncertain. The CDR3 is made up of 14 amino acids. Germline V gene data show CDR1 as MGHRA and CDR2 as YSYEKL. Deletions cut 4 bases from V and 4 bases from J, with 13 bases between. The chain's CDR3 is CASSPLGPLYGYTF. Here the CDR3 DNA reads TGCGCCAGCAGCCCTTTGGGCCCCCTCTATGGCTACACCTTC.

This clonotype has a count of ten or more. V gene TRBV7-3 combines with J gene TRBJ2-5, with 11 bases lining up with TRBD2. The CDR3 contains 14 residues. Germline V gene data show CDR1 as SGHTA and CDR2 as FQGTGA. The V segment lost 5 bases and the J segment 4 bases; nucleotides outside the gene matches: 3. As DNA, the CDR3 is TGTGCCAGCAGCCAGCTAGCGGGGGGAGAGACCCAGTACTTC. As protein: CASSQLAGGETQYF.

Many counts were recorded for this clonotype. The gene calls are TRBV7-8 and TRBJ2-3; TRBD1 aligns across 11 bases. With V trimmed by 5 bases and J by 6 bases, 7 bases remained unmatched. Germline V gene data show CDR1 as SGHVS and CDR2 as FQNEAQ. This CDR3 region has 15 residues. The CDR3 loop reads CASSQPGTGGDTQYF. The CDR3 region has the DNA TGTGCCAGCAGCCAGCCCGGGACAGGGGGGGATACGCAGTATTTT.

This clonotype was recorded at least ten times. This chain connects TRBV12-3 or TRBV12-4 to TRBJ2-3; 13 bases are a match to TRBD2. CDR3 size: 16 residues. The junction had 5 bases not matched to a gene; V was cut back by 6 bases and J by 2 bases. Here the CDR3 DNA reads TGTGCCAGCAGCCGACTAGCGGGAGGACCCACAGATACGCAGTATTTT. Translating it yields CASSRLAGGPTDTQYF.

The rearrangement links TRBV5-4 to TRBJ2-7; 9 bases agree with TRBD1. From germline, CDR1 is SGHNT and CDR2 YYREEE (reference sequence). The junction had 9 bases not matched to a gene; V was cut back by 4 bases and J by 7 bases. The CDR3 sequence is 14 residues long. CDR3 loop: CASSDGQGRREQYF. DNA of the CDR3: TGTGCCAGCAGCGACGGACAGGGGCGAAGGGAGCAGTACTTC.

The table lists this clonotype with many counts. The chain links TRBV19 to TRBJ2-5, with 7 bases aligning to TRBD1. From germline, CDR1 is LNHDA and CDR2 SQIVND (reference sequence). This CDR3 comprises 15 residues. V shed 6 bases and J 5 bases; nucleotides not matched to a gene: 12. CDR3 bases: TGTGCCAGTAGACCGGCGGACAGGTTTGAGGAGACCCAGTACTTC. Protein: CASRPADRFEETQYF.

The J gene is TRBJ1-1, the V gene TRBV19; TRBD1 matches 7 bases. The germline gives CDR1 LNHDA, CDR2 SQIVND (reference sequence). The length of the CDR3 is 16 residues. V gave up 7 bases and J gave up 1 base; unmatched junction bases: 12. CDR3 sequence (DNA): TGTGCCAGTAATATTTATTGGGGACAGTGGAACACTGAAGCTTTCTTT. The encoded protein is CASNIYWGQWNTEAFF.

The sample holds many counts of this clonotype. This sequence joins TRBV12-3 or TRBV12-4 and TRBJ2-7, with TRBD1 as a possible D gene (8 bases). V dropped 5 bases and J dropped 1 base, with 18 bases sitting between them. This CDR3 region has 16 residues. This CDR3 reads CASSHGQGGGSYEQYF. DNA for the CDR3: TGTGCCAGCAGTCATGGACAGGGCGGGGGATCCTACGAGCAGTACTTC.

In its sample, this clonotype was seen a few times. The chain uses TRBV24-1 and TRBJ2-2; 7 positions match TRBD1. V was pared by 0 bases and J by 6 bases, with 3 bases of the junction left unmatched. The CDR3 totals 15 residues. Looked up from germline, CDR1 is KGHDR and CDR2 is SFDVKD. CDR3 loop: CATSDLEGAAGELFF. The DNA for the CDR3 is TGTGCCACCAGTGATTTGGAGGGGGCCGCCGGGGAGCTGTTTTTT.

The V and J genes are TRBV19 and TRBJ1-2; D is possibly TRBD1 (6 bases). V gave up 3 bases and J gave up 6 bases, with 23 bases separating them. Germline lookup yields CDR1 LNHDA and CDR2 SQIVND (reference sequence). CDR3 length equals 17 residues. This chain's CDR3 is CASSIYSFPGTLDGYTF. DNA for the CDR3: TGTGCCAGTAGTATTTATAGTTTCCCCGGGACACTGGATGGCTACACCTTC.

Comments on this clonotype: A much larger clonotype is one base distant, so this may be a read error. The J gene is TRBJ1-1, the V gene TRBV3-1, with a possible D match to TRBD1 (6 bases). In germline, CDR1 is LGHDT, CDR2 YNNKEL (reference sequence). The CDR3 length is 14 residues. Trimming cost V 4 bases and J 0 bases, with 9 bases left between them. CDR3 sequence reads: CASSPKGVNTEAFF. CDR3 sequence (DNA): TGTGCCAGCAGCCCCAAGGGGGTGAACACTGAAGCTTTCTTT.

This clonotype was seen ten or more times. The chain joins TRBV9 to TRBJ2-3; 10 bases are a match to TRBD2. Per the germline V gene, CDR1 is SGDLS and CDR2 is YYNGEE. With 3 bases clipped from V and 2 bases from J, the junction kept 3 bases outside the gene matches. CDR3 length: 15 amino acids. The CDR3 nucleotides are TGTGCCAGCAGCGCCGGGACTAGCGACACAGATACGCAGTATTTT. Protein: CASSAGTSDTDTQYF.

This clonotype has a handful of counts. The chain recombines TRBV25-1 with TRBJ2-3; D ambiguous. Germline lookup yields CDR1 MGHDK and CDR2 SYGVNS. There are 12 residues in the CDR3. V was trimmed by 10 bases and J by 6 bases, leaving 14 bases between them. The CDR3 sequence: CATRLGRDTQYF. CDR3 DNA sequence: TGTGCCACTCGCTTGGGCCGGGATACGCAGTATTTT.

At least ten counts were recorded for this clonotype. The V gene is TRBV20-1, the J gene TRBJ2-1; D is ambiguous. From germline, CDR1 is DFQATT and CDR2 SNEGSKA (reference sequence). V shed 3 bases and J shed 0 bases, with 6 bases lying between them. This CDR3 has 13 residues. CDR3 in DNA: TGCAGTGCTAGTCCGGGCTCCTACAATGAGCAGTTCTTC. Translated, it gives CSASPGSYNEQFF.

The rearrangement uses TRBV6-4 and TRBJ2-1; 8 nucleotides align to TRBD2. The CDR3 is made up of 15 amino acids. The V gene end was trimmed by 4 bases and the J gene end by 6 bases; junction bases not matched to a gene: 8. Looked up from germline, CDR1 is MRHNA and CDR2 is SNTAGT. CDR3 DNA: TGTGCCAGCAGTGGAGAAGCGGGGGTAGGCAATGAGCAGTTCTTC. Residues: CASSGEAGVGNEQFF.

This clonotype was seen repeatedly, ten times or more. The gene calls are TRBV30 and TRBJ1-2; 7 positions agree with TRBD1. V shed 2 bases, J shed 4 bases, and the junction held 4 bases outside the gene matches. CDR3 size: 13 residues. Per the germline V gene, CDR1 is GTSNPN and CDR2 is SVGIG (reference sequence). The CDR3 coding sequence is TGTGCCTGGAGTTCGGGGGACAGCTATGGCTACACCTTC. Protein: CAWSSGDSYGYTF.

The rearrangement joins TRBV11-3 to TRBJ2-3, with TRBD2 matching 8 bases. The V and J ends lost 5 bases and 1 base, in that order; junction bases with no gene match: 20. Germline CDR1 and CDR2: SGHNT and YENEEA. CDR3 length: 20 amino acids. This CDR3 reads CASSQGRIAGPISGTDTQYF. CDR3 coding DNA: TGTGCCAGCAGCCAAGGACGAATAGCGGGGCCGATAAGTGGCACAGATACGCAGTATTTT.

This clonotype has a count of ten or more. This chain joins TRBV6-2 or TRBV6-3 and TRBJ2-2, with D perhaps TRBD1 or TRBD2 (5 bases each). The CDR3 is 15 amino acids. V lost 6 bases and J lost 3, with 14 bases in between. Germline V gene data show CDR1 as MNHEY and CDR2 as SVGEGT. CDR3 sequence: CASSFTRGYTGELFF. The CDR3 nucleotides read TGTGCCAGCAGCTTTACTAGGGGCTACACCGGGGAGCTGTTTTTT.